This T cell receptor (beta chain) was identified in a study of cytomegalovirus exposure and HLA in healthy donors. PCR primers comprised 60 Vbeta and 13 Jbeta primers. Measured with immunoSEQ multiplex PCR; TCRdb has only the in-frame clones, and not every one. The sample yields some 100,000 clones, 65% to 75% seen once. Study-level results: The HLA-A and HLA-B alleles of most subjects were reportedly predicted accurately from TCR beta sequences.

On this clone: The target antigen is unknown.

Germline V gene lookup returns CDR1 MDHEN and CDR2 SYDVKM. V was cut by 5 bases and J by 3 bases, with 8 bases left in between. CDR3 length: 12 amino acids. V gene TRBV28 combines with J gene TRBJ2-7; the D gene is possibly TRBD1 (6 bases). Sequencing was carried out using PBMCs. The TCR was taken from a woman between 35 and 50 years old in good health and CMV-seronegative. In nucleotides, the CDR3 is TGTGCCAGCAGTCTAGGGGGCTACGAGCAGTACTTC. Encoded protein: CASSLGGYEQYF.